This TCR beta chain originates from a study of cytomegalovirus exposure and HLA in healthy donors. Overall study results and limits: Most TCR sequences showed up rarely, but some public TCRs showed up in many donors. A few chains tied to CMV proved CMV antigen-specific in vitro. Listed as cytomegalovirus-associated were 164 TCR beta chains.

The V and J ends lost 5 bases and 2 bases, in that order; junction bases with no gene match: 7. Per germline, CDR1 MDHEN and CDR2 SYDVKM. The CDR3 length is 18 residues. Concerning this clone: Its matching antigen is unknown.

Sequencing was performed with immunoSEQ multiplex PCR; in TCRdb, only in-frame clones are kept and a portion is missing. The sample records roughly 100,000 clones, about nine tenths being singletons. The chain employs TRBV28 and TRBJ2-3, with 16 bases identical to TRBD2. Sequenced: PBMCs. The TCR comes from a woman younger than 35 in good health and CMV-seropositive. CDR3 in amino acids: CASSHPGLAGGPTDTQYF. The DNA of the CDR3 is TGTGCCAGCAGTCACCCGGGACTAGCGGGGGGGCCCACAGATACGCAGTATTTT.